These 5 T cell receptor beta chains originate from one sample sequenced in a study of T cells after yellow fever vaccination. TCRdb reanalysed the 5' RACE reads using MiXCR and keeps one entry per CDR3 protein. The sample lists roughly 150,000 distinct CDR3 sequences, around 6.3% occurring once. The specimen comprised CD4+ T cells sorted from PBMCs, sampled 10 days after the yellow fever booster vaccination. These receptors all stem from a man aged 30 to 39 who received the YFV17D yellow fever vaccine.

This clonotype was seen a handful of times. The V call is TRBV20-1, the J call TRBJ2-1; 9 bases line up with TRBD2. Germline CDR1 DFQATT, CDR2 SNEGSKA (reference sequence). With 3 bases clipped from V and 0 bases from J, the junction kept 12 bases outside the gene matches. CDR3 length: 18 amino acids. CDR3 sequence (DNA): TGCAGTGCTAGTGGGCGTCTAGCGGGACCGAGCTCCTACAATGAGCAGTTCTTC. This codes for CSASGRLAGPSSYNEQFF.

This clonotype was observed at least ten times. The chain uses TRBV7-9 and TRBJ2-4; 8 positions agree with TRBD1. The V gene's germline CDR1 is SEHNR and CDR2 FQNEAQ (reference sequence). V lost 5 bases to trimming and J lost 4 bases; unmatched junction nucleotides: 7. This CDR3 is 15 amino acids long. CDR3 sequence reads: CASSGGQGGKNIQYF. Here the CDR3 DNA reads TGTGCCAGCAGCGGCGGACAGGGAGGAAAAAACATTCAGTACTTC.

Ten or more counts support this clonotype. The chain has TRBV12-3 or TRBV12-4 and TRBJ2-2; the D gene is possibly TRBD1 (6 bases). Trimming pared 6 bases from V and 8 bases from J, leaving 13 bases between. This CDR3 comprises 13 residues. The CDR3 loop is CASSSGVAGELFF. The CDR3 DNA follows: TGTGCCAGCAGCTCAGGGGTTGCGGGGGAGCTGTTTTTT.

The genes are TRBV5-1 and TRBJ2-3; TRBD2 is a possible D gene (6 bases). From germline, CDR1 is SGHRS and CDR2 YFSETQ. The CDR3 covers 15 residues. Trimming stripped 0 bases from V and 1 base from J, with 9 bases between. CDR3 bases: TGCGCCAGCAGCTTGGATCAGCGGGGCACAGATACGCAGTATTTT. It yields the protein CASSLDQRGTDTQYF.

Many counts were recorded for this clonotype. The CDR3 nucleotides read TGCAGTGCTAGTCCTAACTATGGCTACACCTTC. Its translation is CSASPNYGYTF. This chain uses TRBV20-1 with TRBJ1-2; D gene uncertain. CDR1 and CDR2 (germline): DFQATT, SNEGSKA (reference sequence). The germline V and J ends were trimmed by 3 bases and 0 bases, with 2 bases remaining between them. This CDR3 spans 11 amino acids.